Below are 20 T cell receptor beta chains sequenced from a single sample in a study of cytomegalovirus exposure and HLA in healthy donors. With 60 Vbeta and 13 Jbeta primers, the PCR was carried out. Sequencing was performed with immunoSEQ multiplex PCR; in TCRdb, only in-frame clones are kept and a portion is missing. The top ten clones hold around 1.9% of a sample with about 160,000 clones, approximately 75% of them seen once. The sample comprised PBMCs. The receptors here all came from a woman aged 18-29 years in good health and CMV-seronegative.

This clone was seen once. The chain combines TRBV5-4 with TRBJ2-2; D possibly corresponds to TRBD1 (6 bases). This CDR3 spans 16 amino acids. V lost 0 bases and J 1 base, leaving 10 bases between the germline ends. Germline loops: CDR1 SGHNT, CDR2 YYREEE (reference sequence). CDR3 in amino acids: CASSLGGRGNTGELFF. DNA for the CDR3: TGTGCCAGCAGCTTGGGAGGCAGGGGGAACACCGGGGAGCTGTTTTTT. The whole variable domain, filled in from reference TRBV5-4 and TRBJ2-2, reads ETGVTQSPTHLIKTRGQQVTLRCSSQSGHNTVSWYQQALGQGPQFIFQYYREEENGRGNFPPRFSGLQFPNYSSELNVNALELDDSALYLCASSLGGRGNTGELFFGEGSRLTVL.

This chain links TRBV6-5 with TRBJ2-1, with 7 bases lining up with TRBD2. The CDR3 contains 14 residues. The V and J ends lost 6 bases and 10 bases, in that order; junction bases with no gene match: 12. Looked up from germline, CDR1 is MNHEY and CDR2 is SVGAGI. The CDR3 nucleotides are TGTGCCAGCAGGGGGGGGACGGTCGTCCGGGAGCAGTTCTTC. Translating it yields CASRGGTVVREQFF.

This chain connects TRBV7-8 to TRBJ2-7; D might be TRBD2 (5 bases). Germline-derived CDR1 and CDR2 are SGHVS and FQNEAQ. V dropped 2 bases and J dropped 5 bases, with 7 bases sitting between them. The CDR3 is 12 residues long. For the CDR3, the DNA is TGTGCCAGCAGCTTATCCGGGAACGAGCAGTACTTC. This sequence encodes CASSLSGNEQYF.

The chain has TRBV21-1 and TRBJ2-7; TRBD2 is the table's D call, not checked against the DNA. TRBV21-1 is shown as a pseudogene. The CDR3 contains 15 residues. The CDR3: CALTGREGYSYEQYF. CDR3 nucleotides: TGTGCCCTCACGGGGCGGGAGGGTTACTCCTACGAGCAGTACTTC.

The chain combines TRBV12-5 with TRBJ1-3; TRBD1 matches 12 bases. The CDR3 covers 18 residues. Per germline, CDR1 LGHNT and CDR2 FRNRAP. Unmatched junction bases numbered 11, after V lost 1 base and J lost 7 bases. The CDR3 loop reads CASGLGTPGQGARNTIYF. CDR3 DNA: TGTGCTAGTGGTTTGGGAACGCCGGGACAGGGGGCGCGGAACACCATATATTTT.

The J gene is TRBJ1-5, the V gene TRBV19; 7 bases are a match to TRBD1. CDR1 and CDR2 from the germline V gene are LNHDA and SQIVND (reference sequence). Trimming at V came to 3 bases and at J to 2 bases, leaving 4 bases not matched to a gene. CDR3 length: 15 amino acids. The CDR3 region is CASSMWDRGNQPQHF. In nucleotides, the CDR3 is TGTGCCAGTAGTATGTGGGACAGAGGCAATCAGCCCCAGCATTTT.

The gene calls are TRBV5-1 and TRBJ2-1; 11 bases agree with TRBD2. Losses at the gene ends were 4 bases for V and 6 bases for J; bases not matched to a gene: 6. This CDR3 spans 15 amino acids. Germline V lookup: CDR1 SGHRS, CDR2 YFSETQ. The DNA of the CDR3 is TGCGCCAGCAGCACCCTAGCGGGAGGAGGCAATGAGCAGTTCTTC. This translates into CASSTLAGGGNEQFF.

This clone was picked up one time. This chain uses TRBV14 with TRBJ2-3; 8 nucleotides align to TRBD2. Germline values: CDR1 SGHDN, CDR2 FVKESK. The CDR3 loop spans 20 amino acids. J was trimmed by 2 bases and V by 6 bases; bases with no gene match: 22. The CDR3 is CASRPGWLAGFSGDTDTQYF. The CDR3 coding sequence is TGTGCCAGCAGACCCGGTTGGCTAGCGGGCTTTTCAGGGGACACAGATACGCAGTATTTT.

The CDR3 reads CASSMTSGQETQYF. In DNA, the CDR3 is TGTGCCAGCAGTATGACTAGCGGACAAGAGACCCAGTACTTC. The J gene is TRBJ2-5, the V gene TRBV27, with 9 bases identical to TRBD2. This CDR3 has 14 amino acids. Per germline, CDR1 MNHEY and CDR2 SMNVEV (reference sequence). With 5 bases clipped from V and 2 bases from J, the junction kept 3 bases outside the gene matches.

Comment on this clone: Mismatch with germline at one junction end may stem from a read error. The V gene is TRBV5-1, the J gene TRBJ2-1, with D possibly TRBD2 on 5 matching bases. The CDR3 has 13 residues. The germline CDR1 and CDR2 sequences are SGHRS and YFSETQ. CDR3 DNA sequence: TGCGCCAGCAGCGGCGTCGACTACGATGAGCAGTTCTTC. Translated, it gives CASSGVDYDEQFF.

V usage is TRBV7-9 and J usage is TRBJ2-7; the D is unclear. V lost 3 bases and J lost 0, with 6 bases in between. The CDR3 covers 13 residues. Germline V gene lookup returns CDR1 SEHNR and CDR2 FQNEAQ (reference sequence). The CDR3 protein is CASSFQVSYEQYF. CDR3 nucleotide sequence: TGTGCCAGCAGCTTCCAGGTCTCCTACGAGCAGTACTTC.

The rearrangement joins TRBV7-3 to TRBJ2-2; 7 bases are a match to TRBD2. This CDR3 has 13 residues. CDR1 is SGHTA, CDR2 FQGTGA, per germline. Trimming removed 3 bases from V and 8 bases from J; junction bases left unmatched: 3. The CDR3 reads CASSFSGTGELFF. CDR3 nucleotide sequence: TGTGCCAGCAGCTTCAGCGGGACTGGGGAGCTGTTTTTT.

The rearrangement joins TRBV5-1 to TRBJ2-5, with 7 bases matching TRBD2. V shed 6 bases and J 5 bases; nucleotides not matched to a gene: 7. CDR1 and CDR2 (germline): SGHRS, YFSETQ. This CDR3 spans 13 amino acids. This CDR3 is CASNSGGMETQYF. CDR3 nucleotide sequence: TGCGCCAGCAATTCCGGGGGGATGGAGACCCAGTACTTC.

The gene calls are TRBV9 and TRBJ2-2; D is undetermined. Germline CDR1 is SGDLS and CDR2 is YYNGEE. This CDR3 comprises 14 residues. V was cut by 3 bases and J by 3 bases, with 9 bases left in between. The CDR3 DNA reads as TGTGCCAGCAGCGCTGAGTTGTACACCGGGGAGCTGTTTTTT. Encoded protein: CASSAELYTGELFF.

The J gene is TRBJ2-7, the V gene TRBV28, with D perhaps matching TRBD2 (6 bases). There are 13 residues in the CDR3. In germline, CDR1 is MDHEN, CDR2 SYDVKM. Trimming removed 2 bases from V and 3 bases from J, with 8 bases in between. CDR3 in DNA: TGTGCCAGCAGTTTAGCCGGGGGCTACGAGCAGTACTTC. Its protein is CASSLAGGYEQYF.

The V and J genes are TRBV19 and TRBJ1-2, with 8 nucleotides matching TRBD1. After removal of 1 base from V and 6 bases from J, the junction contained 1 base not matched to a gene. CDR1 is LNHDA and CDR2 is SQIVND in the germline V gene (reference sequence). The CDR3 covers 13 residues. CDR3 loop: CASSIAGGHGYTF. The CDR3 DNA is TGTGCCAGTAGTATAGCAGGGGGCCATGGCTACACCTTC.

This clone showed up just a few times. V is TRBV5-6 and J is TRBJ1-2; D not certain. The germline V gene has CDR1 SGHDT and CDR2 YYEEEE. This CDR3 contains 13 residues. V dropped 0 bases and J dropped 0 bases, with 3 bases sitting between them. DNA for the CDR3: TGTGCCAGCAGCTTGGTATCTAACTATGGCTACACCTTC. Its translation is CASSLVSNYGYTF.

This rearrangement joins TRBV30 to TRBJ2-7; the D is unclear. CDR1 and CDR2 (germline): GTSNPN, SVGIG (reference sequence). V lost 0 bases and J 1 base, leaving 7 bases between the germline ends. The CDR3 spans 13 residues. CDR3 sequence: CAWSVSASYEQYF. The DNA for the CDR3 is TGTGCCTGGAGTGTAAGTGCGTCCTACGAGCAGTACTTC. The complete variable domain, with remaining parts taken from reference TRBV30 and TRBJ2-7, reads SQTIHQWPATLVQPVGSPLSLECTVEGTSNPNLYWYRQAAGRGLQLLFYSVGIGQISSEVPQNLSASRPQDRQFILSSKKLLLSDSGFYLCAWSVSASYEQYFGPGTRLTVT.

The rearrangement links TRBV5-4 to TRBJ2-7; D unresolved. With 0 bases removed from V and 7 bases from J, the gap between germline ends came to 8 bases. The CDR3 spans 12 residues. Per the germline V gene, CDR1 is SGHNT and CDR2 is YYREEE (reference sequence). The CDR3 is CASSLEAREQYF. The DNA of the CDR3 is TGTGCCAGCAGCTTGGAAGCGAGGGAGCAGTACTTC.

This chain links TRBV27 with TRBJ2-1; tentative D call: TRBD1 (5 bases). Germline V gene sequence: CDR1 MNHEY, CDR2 SMNVEV (reference sequence). This CDR3 is 13 amino acids long. The ends were cut back, 2 bases at V and 6 bases at J, with 8 bases in the middle. The CDR3 region has the DNA TGTGCCAGCAGTTTAGGCAGGGTCAATGAGCAGTTCTTC. This gives the protein CASSLGRVNEQFF.